This passage covers 7 T cell receptor beta chains from one sample sequenced in a study of cytomegalovirus exposure and HLA in healthy donors. Researchers ran the PCR with 60 Vbeta and 13 Jbeta primers. The assay was immunoSEQ multiplex PCR, and TCRdb's table has in-frame clones only and misses some. The sample holds about 130,000 clones, roughly 18% seen once. The sequenced sample was PBMCs. The receptors stem from a female donor in good health and CMV-seropositive.

This chain joins TRBV28 and TRBJ2-7, with D possibly being TRBD1 (5 bases). V lost 10 bases to trimming and J lost 7 bases, with 17 bases between them. The CDR3 extends over 12 amino acids. Germline CDR1 is MDHEN and CDR2 is SYDVKM. Here the CDR3 reads CAIQPGKNEQYF. For the CDR3, the DNA is TGTGCCATCCAGCCAGGGAAAAATGAGCAGTACTTC.

The chain carries TRBV7-2 and TRBJ2-6, with 11 bases aligning to TRBD1. CDR1 is SGHTA, CDR2 FQGNSA, per germline. This CDR3 comprises 17 residues. V was clipped by 5 bases and J by 0 bases; unmatched bases: 3. As DNA, the CDR3 is TGTGCCAGCAGCCGGACAGGGGGCCTCTCTGGGGCCAACGTCCTGACTTTC. Protein sequence: CASSRTGGLSGANVLTF. The full variable domain, its missing parts supplied by reference TRBV7-2 and TRBJ2-6, is GAGVSQSPSNKVTEKGKDVELRCDPISGHTALYWYRQSLGQGLEFLIYFQGNSAPDKSGLPSDRFSAERTGGSVSTLTIQRTQQEDSAVYLCASSRTGGLSGANVLTFGAGSRLTVL.

This clone has just a few counts. The CDR3 loop reads CATSRDRNRVHYGYTF. The DNA for the CDR3 is TGTGCCACCAGCAGAGATCGGAACAGGGTTCACTATGGCTACACCTTC. The V call is TRBV15, the J call TRBJ1-2; maybe TRBD1 (6 bases). The CDR3 contains 16 residues. The V and J ends lost 0 bases and 3 bases respectively, with 14 bases between them. The germline V gene encodes CDR1 LNHNV and CDR2 YYDKDF (reference sequence).

V gene TRBV7-2 combines with J gene TRBJ2-1, with D possibly TRBD2 on 6 matching bases. The germline CDR1 and CDR2 sequences are SGHTA and FQGNSA. V was pared by 1 base and J by 9 bases, with 19 bases between. The CDR3 extends over 16 amino acids. The CDR3 reads CASSLEDARAGGEQFF. Here the CDR3 DNA reads TGTGCCAGCAGCTTAGAAGATGCGCGGGCCGGGGGTGAGCAGTTCTTC.

This clone came up a few times. Mismatch with germline at one junction end may stem from a read error. Other DNA sequences in this specimen translate into the identical CDR3. The V and J genes are TRBV7-9 and TRBJ1-1; D is unclear. Germline V CDR1 and CDR2: SEHNR, FQNEAQ (reference sequence). CDR3 length: 12 residues. CDR3 DNA: TGTGCAAGCAGCTTAGTTAGTACCGAGGCTTTCTTT. This sequence encodes CASSLVSTEAFF.

This clone has only a few counts. This chain joins TRBV6-5 and TRBJ2-5; TRBD1 aligns across 7 bases. After removal of 2 bases from V and 6 bases from J, the junction contained 3 bases not matched to a gene. The CDR3 is 13 amino acids. From germline, CDR1 is MNHEY and CDR2 SVGAGI. The CDR3 bases are TGTGCCAGCAGTTACGAAAGGGGGCAGACCCAGTACTTC. Encoded protein: CASSYERGQTQYF.

This clone has a handful of counts. The rearrangement joins TRBV21-1 to TRBJ2-7; no check of the table's D call, TRBD1, against the DNA was made. TRBV21-1 is a pseudogene. CDR3 length: 14 residues. The CDR3 DNA reads as TGTGCCAGCAGCAAAGGGGACAGTCCCTACGAGCAGTACTTC. Translating gives CASSKGDSPYEQYF.